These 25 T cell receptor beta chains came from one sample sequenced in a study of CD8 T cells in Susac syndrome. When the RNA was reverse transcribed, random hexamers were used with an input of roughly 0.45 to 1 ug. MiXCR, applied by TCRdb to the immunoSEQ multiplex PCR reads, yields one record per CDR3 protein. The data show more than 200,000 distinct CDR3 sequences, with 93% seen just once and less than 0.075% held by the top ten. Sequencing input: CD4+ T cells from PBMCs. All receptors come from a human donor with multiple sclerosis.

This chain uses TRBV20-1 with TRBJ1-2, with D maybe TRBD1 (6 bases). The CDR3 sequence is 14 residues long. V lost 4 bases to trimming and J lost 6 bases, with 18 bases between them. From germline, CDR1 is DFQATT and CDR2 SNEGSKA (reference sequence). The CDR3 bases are TGCAGTGCTACCTACCAGGGGATGCTAGATGGCTACACCTTC. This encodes CSATYQGMLDGYTF.

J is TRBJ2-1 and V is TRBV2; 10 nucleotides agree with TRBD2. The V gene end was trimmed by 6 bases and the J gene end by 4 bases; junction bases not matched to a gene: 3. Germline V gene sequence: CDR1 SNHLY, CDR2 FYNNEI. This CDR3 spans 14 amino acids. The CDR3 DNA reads TGTGCCAGCAGGGAGCGGGAGGGTTACAATGAGCAGTTCTTC. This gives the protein CASREREGYNEQFF.

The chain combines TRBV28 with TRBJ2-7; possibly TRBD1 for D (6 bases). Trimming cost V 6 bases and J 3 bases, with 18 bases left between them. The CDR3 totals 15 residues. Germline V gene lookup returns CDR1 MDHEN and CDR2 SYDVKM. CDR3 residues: CASSPRGFVYYEQYV. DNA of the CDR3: TGTGCCAGCAGCCCTAGGGGGTTTGTATACTACGAGCAGTACGTC.

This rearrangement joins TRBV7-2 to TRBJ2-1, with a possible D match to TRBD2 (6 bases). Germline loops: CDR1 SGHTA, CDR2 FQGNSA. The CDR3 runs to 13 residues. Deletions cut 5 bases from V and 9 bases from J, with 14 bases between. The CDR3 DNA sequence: TGTGCCAGCAGCCCCTTAGCGGTAGGTGAGCAGTTCTTC. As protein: CASSPLAVGEQFF. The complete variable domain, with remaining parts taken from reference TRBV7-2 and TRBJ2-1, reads GAGVSQSPSNKVTEKGKDVELRCDPISGHTALYWYRQSLGQGLEFLIYFQGNSAPDKSGLPSDRFSAERTGGSVSTLTIQRTQQEDSAVYLCASSPLAVGEQFFGPGTRLTVL.

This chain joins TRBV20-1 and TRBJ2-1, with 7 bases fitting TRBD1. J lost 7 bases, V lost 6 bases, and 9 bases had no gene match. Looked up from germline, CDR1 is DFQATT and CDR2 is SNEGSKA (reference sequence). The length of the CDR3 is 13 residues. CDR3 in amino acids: CSARRGTANEQFF. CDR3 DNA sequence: TGCAGTGCCCGGCGAGGGACAGCTAATGAGCAGTTCTTC.

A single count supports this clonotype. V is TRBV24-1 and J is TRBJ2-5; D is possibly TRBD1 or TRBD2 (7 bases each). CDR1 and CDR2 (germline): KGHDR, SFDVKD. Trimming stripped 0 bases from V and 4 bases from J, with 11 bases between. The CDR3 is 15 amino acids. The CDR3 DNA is TGTGCCACCAGTGATTTGACAGGGGAGGGAGAGACCCAGTACTTC. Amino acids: CATSDLTGEGETQYF.

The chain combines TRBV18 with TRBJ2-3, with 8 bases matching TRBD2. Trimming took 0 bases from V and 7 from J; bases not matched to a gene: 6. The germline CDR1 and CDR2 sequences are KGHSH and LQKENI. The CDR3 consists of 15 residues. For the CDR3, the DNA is TGTGCCAGCTCACCACCAAGCGGGGGCCACCATACGCAGTATTTT. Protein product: CASSPPSGGHHTQYF.

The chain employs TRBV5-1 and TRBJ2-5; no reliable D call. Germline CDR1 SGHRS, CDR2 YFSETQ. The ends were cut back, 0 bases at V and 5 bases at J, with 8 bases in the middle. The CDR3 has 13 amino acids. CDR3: CASSLAIGETQYF. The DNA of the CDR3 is TGCGCCAGCAGCTTGGCCATTGGGGAGACCCAGTACTTC.

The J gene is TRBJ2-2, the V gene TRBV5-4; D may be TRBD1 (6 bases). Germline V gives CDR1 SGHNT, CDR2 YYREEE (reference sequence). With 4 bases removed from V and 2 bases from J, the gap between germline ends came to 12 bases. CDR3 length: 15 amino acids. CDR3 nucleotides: TGTGCCAGCAGCCGCCGGGACACCAACACCGGGGAGCTGTTTTTT. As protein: CASSRRDTNTGELFF.

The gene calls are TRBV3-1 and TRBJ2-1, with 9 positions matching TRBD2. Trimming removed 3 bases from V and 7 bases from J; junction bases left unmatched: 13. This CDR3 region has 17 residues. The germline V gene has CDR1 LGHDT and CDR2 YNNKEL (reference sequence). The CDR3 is CASSQLPSGTSNNEQFF. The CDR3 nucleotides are TGTGCCAGCAGCCAGTTACCATCTGGGACTAGCAATAATGAGCAGTTCTTC.

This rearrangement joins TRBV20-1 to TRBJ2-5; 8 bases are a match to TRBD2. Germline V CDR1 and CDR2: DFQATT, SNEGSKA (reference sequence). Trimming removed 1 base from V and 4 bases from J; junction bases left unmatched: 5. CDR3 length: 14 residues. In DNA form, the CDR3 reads TGCAGTGCTAGAGCGGGAGGGCCCCCAGAGACCCAGTACTTC. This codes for CSARAGGPPETQYF.

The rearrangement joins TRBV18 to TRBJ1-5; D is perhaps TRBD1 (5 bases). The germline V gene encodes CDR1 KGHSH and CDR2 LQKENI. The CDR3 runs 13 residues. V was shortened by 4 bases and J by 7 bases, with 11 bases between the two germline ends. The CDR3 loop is CASSQRGEQPQHF. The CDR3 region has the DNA TGTGCCAGCTCACAACGGGGGGAACAGCCCCAGCATTTT.

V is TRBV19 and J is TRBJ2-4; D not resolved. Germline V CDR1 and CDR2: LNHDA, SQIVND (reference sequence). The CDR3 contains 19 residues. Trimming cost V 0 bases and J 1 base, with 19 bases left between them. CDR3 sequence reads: CASSIERPPAALAKNIQYF. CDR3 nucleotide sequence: TGTGCCAGTAGTATAGAGCGCCCCCCTGCTGCCCTGGCCAAAAACATTCAGTACTTC.

CDR3 nucleotides: TGTGCCAGCAGTTTTGGCGGGGGGGACCAAGAGACCCAGTACTTC. Its translation: CASSFGGGDQETQYF. The chain links TRBV12-3 or TRBV12-4 to TRBJ2-5; 9 bases align to TRBD2. The CDR3 extends over 15 amino acids. V dropped 3 bases and J dropped 0; count of bases not matched to a gene: 2.

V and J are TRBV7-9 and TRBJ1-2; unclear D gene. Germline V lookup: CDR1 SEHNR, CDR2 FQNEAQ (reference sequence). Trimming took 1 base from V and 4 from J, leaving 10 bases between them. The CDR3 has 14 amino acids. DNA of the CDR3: TGTGCCAGCAGCTTAGGCTTTACCCTCTATGGCTACACCTTC. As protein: CASSLGFTLYGYTF.

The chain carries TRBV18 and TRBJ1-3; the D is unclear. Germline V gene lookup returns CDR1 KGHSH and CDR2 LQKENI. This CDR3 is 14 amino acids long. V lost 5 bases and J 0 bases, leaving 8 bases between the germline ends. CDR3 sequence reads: CASSAGGSGNTIYF. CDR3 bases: TGTGCCAGCTCAGCGGGCGGCTCTGGAAACACCATATATTTT.

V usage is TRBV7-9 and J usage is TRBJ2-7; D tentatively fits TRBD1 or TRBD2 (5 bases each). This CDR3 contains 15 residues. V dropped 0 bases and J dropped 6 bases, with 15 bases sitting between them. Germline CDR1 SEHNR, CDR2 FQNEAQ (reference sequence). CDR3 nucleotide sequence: TGTGCCAGCAGCTTAGCTGGGCCCGGGACCACCGAGCAGTACTTC. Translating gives CASSLAGPGTTEQYF.

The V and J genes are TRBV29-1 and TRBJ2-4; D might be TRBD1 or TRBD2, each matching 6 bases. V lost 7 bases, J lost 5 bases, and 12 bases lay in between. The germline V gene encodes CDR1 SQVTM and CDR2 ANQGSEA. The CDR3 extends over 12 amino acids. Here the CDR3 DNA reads TGCAGCGCTCTGAGGGGGGAAAACATTCAGTACTTC. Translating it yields CSALRGENIQYF.

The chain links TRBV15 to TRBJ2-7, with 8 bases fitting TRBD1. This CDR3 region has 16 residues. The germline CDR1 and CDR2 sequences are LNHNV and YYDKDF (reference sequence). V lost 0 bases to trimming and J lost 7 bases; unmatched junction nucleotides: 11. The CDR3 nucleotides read TGTGCCACCAGCAGAGATGATTGGCAGGGGGCGCGTGAGCAGTACTTC. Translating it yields CATSRDDWQGAREQYF.

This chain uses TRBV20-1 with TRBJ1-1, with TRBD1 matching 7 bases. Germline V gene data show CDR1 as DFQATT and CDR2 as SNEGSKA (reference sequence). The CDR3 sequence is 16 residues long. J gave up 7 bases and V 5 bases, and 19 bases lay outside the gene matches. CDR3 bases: TGCAGTGCTGAGGGTTCGTACAGTGGACAGGTCAATGAAGCTTTCTTT. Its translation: CSAEGSYSGQVNEAFF.

The CDR3: CASSPHASGGPDTQYF. The CDR3 DNA sequence: TGTGCCAGCAGCCCCCACGCTAGCGGGGGGCCAGATACGCAGTATTTT. The V and J genes are TRBV7-2 and TRBJ2-3; TRBD2 matches at 11 bases. This CDR3 region has 16 residues. After removal of 5 bases from V and 4 bases from J, the junction contained 8 bases not matched to a gene. Germline V gene lookup returns CDR1 SGHTA and CDR2 FQGNSA. Full variable domain (missing parts from reference TRBV7-2 and TRBJ2-3): GAGVSQSPSNKVTEKGKDVELRCDPISGHTALYWYRQSLGQGLEFLIYFQGNSAPDKSGLPSDRFSAERTGGSVSTLTIQRTQQEDSAVYLCASSPHASGGPDTQYFGPGTRLTVL.

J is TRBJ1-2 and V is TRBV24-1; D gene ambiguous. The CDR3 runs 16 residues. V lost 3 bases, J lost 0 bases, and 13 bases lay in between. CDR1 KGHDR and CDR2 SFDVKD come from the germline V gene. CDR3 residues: CATSDNGRSANYGYTF. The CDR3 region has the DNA TGTGCCACCAGTGATAATGGGAGGTCAGCTAACTATGGCTACACCTTC.

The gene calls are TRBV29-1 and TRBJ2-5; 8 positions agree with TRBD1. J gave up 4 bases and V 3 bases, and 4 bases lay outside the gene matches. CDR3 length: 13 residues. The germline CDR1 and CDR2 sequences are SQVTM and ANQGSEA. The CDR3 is CSVDPGGPETQYF. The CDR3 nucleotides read TGCAGCGTTGACCCAGGGGGCCCAGAGACCCAGTACTTC.

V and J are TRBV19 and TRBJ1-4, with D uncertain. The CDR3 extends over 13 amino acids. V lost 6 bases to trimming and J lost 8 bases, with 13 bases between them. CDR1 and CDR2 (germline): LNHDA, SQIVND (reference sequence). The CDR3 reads CASRAISKEKLFF. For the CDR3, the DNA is TGTGCCAGTAGGGCTATTTCGAAAGAAAAACTGTTTTTT.

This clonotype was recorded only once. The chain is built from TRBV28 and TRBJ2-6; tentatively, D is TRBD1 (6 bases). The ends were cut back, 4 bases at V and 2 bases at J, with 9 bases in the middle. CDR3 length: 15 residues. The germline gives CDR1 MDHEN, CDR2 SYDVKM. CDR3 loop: CASSSSGAGANVLTF. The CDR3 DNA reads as TGTGCCAGCAGTTCCTCAGGGGCTGGGGCCAACGTCCTGACTTTC. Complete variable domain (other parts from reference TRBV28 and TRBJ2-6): DVKVTQSSRYLVKRTGEKVFLECVQDMDHENMFWYRQDPGLGLRLIYFSYDVKMKEKGDIPEGYSVSREKKERFSLILESASTNQTSMYLCASSSSGAGANVLTFGAGSRLTVL.